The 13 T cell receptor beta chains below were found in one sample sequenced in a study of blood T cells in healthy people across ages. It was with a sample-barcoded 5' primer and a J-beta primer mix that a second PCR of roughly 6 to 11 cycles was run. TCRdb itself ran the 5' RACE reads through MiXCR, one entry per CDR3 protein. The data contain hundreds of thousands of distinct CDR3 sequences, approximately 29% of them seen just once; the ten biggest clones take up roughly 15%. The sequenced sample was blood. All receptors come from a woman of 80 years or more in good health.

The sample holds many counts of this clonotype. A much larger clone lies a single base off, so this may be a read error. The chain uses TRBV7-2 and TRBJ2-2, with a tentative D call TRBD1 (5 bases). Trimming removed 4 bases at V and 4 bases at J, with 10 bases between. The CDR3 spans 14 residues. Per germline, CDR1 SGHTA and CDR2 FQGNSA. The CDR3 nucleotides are TGTGCCAGCAGCTGTGCAGGGCTCACCGGGGAGCTGTTTTTT. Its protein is CASSCAGLTGELFF.

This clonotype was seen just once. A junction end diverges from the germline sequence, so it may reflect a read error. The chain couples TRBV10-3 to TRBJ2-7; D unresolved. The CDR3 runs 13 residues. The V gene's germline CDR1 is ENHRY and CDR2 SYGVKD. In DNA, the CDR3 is TGCGCCATCAGTGAGCCTAGCTCCTACGAGCAGTACTTC. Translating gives CAISEPSSYEQYF.

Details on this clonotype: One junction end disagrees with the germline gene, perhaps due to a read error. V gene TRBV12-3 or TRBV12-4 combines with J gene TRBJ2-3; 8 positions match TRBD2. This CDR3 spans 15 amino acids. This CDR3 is CASSFYGGGTDAQYF. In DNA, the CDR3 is TGTGCCAGCAGTTTTTACGGGGGGGGCACAGATGCGCAGTATTTT.

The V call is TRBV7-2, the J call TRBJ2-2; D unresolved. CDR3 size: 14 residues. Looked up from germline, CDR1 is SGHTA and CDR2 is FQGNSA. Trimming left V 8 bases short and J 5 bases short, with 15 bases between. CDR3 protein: CASSWNGRTGELFF. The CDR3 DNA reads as TGTGCCAGCTCCTGGAACGGGCGGACCGGGGAGCTGTTTTTT.

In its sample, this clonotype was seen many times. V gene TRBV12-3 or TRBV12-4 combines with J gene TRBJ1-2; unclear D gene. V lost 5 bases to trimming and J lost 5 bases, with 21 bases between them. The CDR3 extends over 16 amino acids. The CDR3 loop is CASSPLPAESSYGYTF. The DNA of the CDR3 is TGTGCCAGCAGTCCCCTTCCGGCGGAAAGCTCATATGGCTACACCTTC.

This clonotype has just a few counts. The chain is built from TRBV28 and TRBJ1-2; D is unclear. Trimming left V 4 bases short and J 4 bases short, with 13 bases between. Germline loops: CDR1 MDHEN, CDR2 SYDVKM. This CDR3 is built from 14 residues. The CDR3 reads CASSSLYGSYGYTF. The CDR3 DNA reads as TGTGCCAGCAGTTCGCTATACGGATCCTATGGCTACACCTTC.

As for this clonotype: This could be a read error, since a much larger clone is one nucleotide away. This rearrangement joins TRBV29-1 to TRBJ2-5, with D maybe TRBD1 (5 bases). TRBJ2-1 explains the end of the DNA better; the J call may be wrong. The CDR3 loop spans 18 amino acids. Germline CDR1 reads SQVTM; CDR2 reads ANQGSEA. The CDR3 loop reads CCLPGRDPPAKDQETQFF. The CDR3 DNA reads TGCTGTTTACCTGGCAGGGATCCTCCTGCCAAGGATCAAGAGACCCAGTTCTTC.

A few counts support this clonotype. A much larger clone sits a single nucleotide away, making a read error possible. The CDR3: CSARAGGYVPYNEQYF. The CDR3 DNA is TGCAGTGCTAGAGCAGGAGGATACGTGCCCTACAATGAGCAGTACTTC. V and J are TRBV20-1 and TRBJ2-7; a weak D match, TRBD2 (5 bases). The V end lost 1 base, the J end lost 7 bases, and 23 bases lay between the germline ends. The CDR3 runs to 16 residues. CDR1 is DFQATT and CDR2 is SNEGSKA in the germline V gene (reference sequence).

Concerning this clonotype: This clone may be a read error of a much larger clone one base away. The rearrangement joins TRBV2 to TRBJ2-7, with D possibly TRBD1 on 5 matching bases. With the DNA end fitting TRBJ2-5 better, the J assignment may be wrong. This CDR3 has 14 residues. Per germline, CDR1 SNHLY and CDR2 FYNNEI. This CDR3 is CASSLGRVEKTQYF. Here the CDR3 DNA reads TGTGCCAGCAGCCTGGGCAGGGTGGAAAAGACCCAGTACTTC.

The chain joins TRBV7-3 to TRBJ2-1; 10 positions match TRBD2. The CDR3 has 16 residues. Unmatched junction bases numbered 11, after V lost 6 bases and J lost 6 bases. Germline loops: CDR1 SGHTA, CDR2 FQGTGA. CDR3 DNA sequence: TGTGCCAGCAGTCCTGGCTGGACTAGCGGCATCAATGAGCAGTTCTTC. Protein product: CASSPGWTSGINEQFF. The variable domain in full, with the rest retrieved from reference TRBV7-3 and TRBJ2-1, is GAGVSQTPSNKVTEKGKYVELRCDPISGHTALYWYRQSLGQGPEFLIYFQGTGAADDSGLPNDRFFAVRPEGSVSTLKIQRTERGDSAVYLCASSPGWTSGINEQFFGPGTRLTVL.

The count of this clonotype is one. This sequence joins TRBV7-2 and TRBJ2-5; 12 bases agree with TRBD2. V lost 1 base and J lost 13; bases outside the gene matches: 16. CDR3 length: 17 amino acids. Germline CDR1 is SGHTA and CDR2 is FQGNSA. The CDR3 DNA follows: TGTGCCAGCAGCTTAGGGGATGGGCTAGCGGGGGGGCATGAGCGGTACTTC. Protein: CASSLGDGLAGGHERYF. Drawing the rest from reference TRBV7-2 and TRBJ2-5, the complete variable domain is GAGVSQSPSNKVTEKGKDVELRCDPISGHTALYWYRQSLGQGLEFLIYFQGNSAPDKSGLPSDRFSAERTGGSVSTLTIQRTQQEDSAVYLCASSLGDGLAGGHERYFGPGTRLLVL.

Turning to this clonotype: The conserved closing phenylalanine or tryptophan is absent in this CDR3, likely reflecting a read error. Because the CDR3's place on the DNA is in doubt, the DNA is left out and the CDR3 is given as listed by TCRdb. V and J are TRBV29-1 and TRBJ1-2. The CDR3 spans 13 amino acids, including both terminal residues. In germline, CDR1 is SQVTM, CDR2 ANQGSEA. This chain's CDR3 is CSVEDEVDVASTV.

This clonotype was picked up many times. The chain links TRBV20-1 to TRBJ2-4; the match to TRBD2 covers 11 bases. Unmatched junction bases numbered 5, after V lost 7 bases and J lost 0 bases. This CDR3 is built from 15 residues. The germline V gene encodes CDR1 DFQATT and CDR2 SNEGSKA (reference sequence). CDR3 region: CSVLAGALAKNIQYF. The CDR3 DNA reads TGCAGTGTACTAGCGGGGGCTTTAGCCAAAAACATTCAGTACTTC.